The 5 T cell receptor beta chains below come from one sample, sequenced in a study of post-analysis software for immune sequencing data. Points from the study as a whole: The study found TRBV5-6, TRBV5-1 and TRBV20-1 among five or six TRBV segments more frequent in patients than controls.

These receptors' antigens are unknown. Each TCR beta cDNA library carried unique molecular identifiers. TCRdb redid the calling of the PCR reads with MiXCR, one entry per CDR3 protein. Here the sample spans about 500,000 distinct CDR3 sequences, 45% being singletons. The specimen sequenced was blood. All receptors derive from a girl aged 10-17 years with multiple sclerosis.

This chain links TRBV7-8 with TRBJ2-3; TRBD2 matches at 14 bases. CDR3 length: 19 amino acids. CDR1 is SGHVS, CDR2 FQNEAQ, per germline. V lost 5 bases, J lost 3 bases, and 13 bases stayed unmatched. The CDR3 region is CASSPGLAGGYSGTDTQYF. The CDR3 coding sequence is TGTGCCAGCAGCCCAGGACTAGCGGGAGGTTATTCGGGTACAGATACGCAGTATTTT. The variable domain in full, completed from reference TRBV7-8 and TRBJ2-3, reads GAGVSQSPRYKVAKRGQDVALRCDPISGHVSLFWYQQALGQGPEFLTYFQNEAQLDKSGLPSDRFFAERPEGSVSTLKIQRTQQEDSAVYLCASSPGLAGGYSGTDTQYFGPGTRLTVL.

The genes are TRBV29-1 and TRBJ2-1, with TRBD2 identical over 8 bases. With 6 bases clipped from V and 0 bases from J, the junction kept 7 bases outside the gene matches. Germline lookup yields CDR1 SQVTM and CDR2 ANQGSEA. CDR3 length: 15 amino acids. CDR3 nucleotides: TGCAGCGTGGCTAGCGGGCCCAACTCCTACAATGAGCAGTTCTTC. This sequence encodes CSVASGPNSYNEQFF.

The chain carries TRBV6-2 or TRBV6-3 and TRBJ1-1, with 12 bases matching TRBD1. CDR3 size: 14 residues. The V gene end was trimmed by 6 bases and the J gene end by 5 bases; junction bases not matched to a gene: 4. From germline, CDR1 is MNHEY and CDR2 SVGEGT. DNA for the CDR3: TGTGCCAGCAGGGGACAGGGGGCGAGGACTGAAGCTTTCTTT. Protein: CASRGQGARTEAFF.

The rearrangement joins TRBV13 to TRBJ2-4; D ambiguous. The CDR3 runs to 16 residues. CDR1 and CDR2 (germline): PRHDT, FYEKMQ (reference sequence). V gave up 0 bases and J gave up 6 bases, with 15 bases separating them. CDR3 nucleotides: TGTGCCAGCAGCTTAGGCAAGGAACTACACGGAAACATTCAGTACTTC. This sequence encodes CASSLGKELHGNIQYF. The full variable domain, completed using reference TRBV13 and TRBJ2-4, is AAGVIQSPRHLIKEKRETATLKCYPIPRHDTVYWYQQGPGQDPQFLISFYEKMQSDKGSIPDRFSAQQFSDYHSELNMSSLELGDSALYFCASSLGKELHGNIQYFGAGTRLSVL.

The rearrangement joins TRBV7-2 to TRBJ2-4; D may correspond to TRBD1 or TRBD2 (6 bases each). This CDR3 region has 15 residues. CDR1 is SGHTA and CDR2 is FQGNSA in the germline V gene. The V end was cut by 5 bases, the J end by 2 bases, with 13 bases between. CDR3 bases: TGTGCCAGCAGCCCCACGGGGGCCCCCAAAAACATTCAGTACTTC. This translates into CASSPTGAPKNIQYF.